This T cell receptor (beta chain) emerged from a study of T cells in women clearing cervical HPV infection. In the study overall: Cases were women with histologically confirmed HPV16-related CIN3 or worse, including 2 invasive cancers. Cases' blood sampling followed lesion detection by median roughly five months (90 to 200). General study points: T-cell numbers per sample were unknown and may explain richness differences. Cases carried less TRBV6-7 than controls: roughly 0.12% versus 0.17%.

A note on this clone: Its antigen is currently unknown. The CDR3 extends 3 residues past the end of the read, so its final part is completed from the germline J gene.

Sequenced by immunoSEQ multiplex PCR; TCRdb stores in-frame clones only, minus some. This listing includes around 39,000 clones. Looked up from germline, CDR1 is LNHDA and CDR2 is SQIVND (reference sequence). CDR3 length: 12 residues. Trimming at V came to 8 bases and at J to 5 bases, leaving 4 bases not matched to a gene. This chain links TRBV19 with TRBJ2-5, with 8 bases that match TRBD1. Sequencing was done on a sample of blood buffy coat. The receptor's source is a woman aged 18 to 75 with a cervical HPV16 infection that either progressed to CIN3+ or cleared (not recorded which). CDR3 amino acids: CASQDRAETQYF. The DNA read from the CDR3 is TGTGCCAGTCAGGACAGGGCTGAGACC.